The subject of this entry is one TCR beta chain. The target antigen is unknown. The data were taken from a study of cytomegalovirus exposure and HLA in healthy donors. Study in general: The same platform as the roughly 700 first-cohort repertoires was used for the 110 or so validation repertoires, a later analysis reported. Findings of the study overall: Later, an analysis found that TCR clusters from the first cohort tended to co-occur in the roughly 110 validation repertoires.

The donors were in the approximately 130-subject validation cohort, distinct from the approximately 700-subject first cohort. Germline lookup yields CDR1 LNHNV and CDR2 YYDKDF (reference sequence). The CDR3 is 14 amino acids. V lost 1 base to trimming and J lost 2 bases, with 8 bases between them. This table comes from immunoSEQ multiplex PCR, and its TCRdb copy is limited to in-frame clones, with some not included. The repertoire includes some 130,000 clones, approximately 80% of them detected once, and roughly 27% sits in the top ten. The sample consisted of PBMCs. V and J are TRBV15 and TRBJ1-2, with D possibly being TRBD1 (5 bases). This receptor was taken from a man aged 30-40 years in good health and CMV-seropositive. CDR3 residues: CATSRGGGNYGYTF. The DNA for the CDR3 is TGTGCCACCAGCAGAGGGGGGGGGAACTATGGCTACACCTTC.